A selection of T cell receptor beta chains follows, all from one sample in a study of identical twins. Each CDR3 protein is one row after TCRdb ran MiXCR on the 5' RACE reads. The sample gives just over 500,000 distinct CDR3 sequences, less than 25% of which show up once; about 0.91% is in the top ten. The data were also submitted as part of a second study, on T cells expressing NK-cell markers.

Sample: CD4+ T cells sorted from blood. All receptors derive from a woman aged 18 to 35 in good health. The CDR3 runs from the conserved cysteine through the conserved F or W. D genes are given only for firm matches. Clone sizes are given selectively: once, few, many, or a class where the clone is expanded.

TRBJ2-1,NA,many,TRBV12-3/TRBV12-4,CAIKDSYNEQFF,TGTGCCATCAAGGACTCTTACAATGAGCAGTTCTTC
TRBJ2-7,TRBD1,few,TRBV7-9,CASSLPGTGAYEQYF,TGTGCCAGCAGCTTACCCGGGACAGGGGCCTACGAGCAGTACTTC
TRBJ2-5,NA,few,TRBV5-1,CASSLSSWETQYF,TGCGCCAGCAGCTTGTCTTCTTGGGAGACCCAGTACTTC
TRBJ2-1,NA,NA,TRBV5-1,CASSTPGYNEQFF,TGCGCCAGCAGCACCCCTGGGTACAATGAGCAGTTCTTC
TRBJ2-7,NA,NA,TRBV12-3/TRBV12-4,CASTGGREQYF,TGTGCCAGCACCGGAGGCCGCGAGCAGTACTTC
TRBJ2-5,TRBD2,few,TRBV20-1,CSARAGRAQETQYF,TGCAGTGCTAGGGCAGGGAGGGCCCAAGAGACCCAGTACTTC
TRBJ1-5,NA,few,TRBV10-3,CAIGEGEPQHF,TGTGCCATCGGGGAAGGGGAGCCCCAGCATTTT
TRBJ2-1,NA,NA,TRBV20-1,CSATLGTFYNEQFF,TGCAGTGCTACCCTAGGGACCTTCTACAATGAGCAGTTCTTC
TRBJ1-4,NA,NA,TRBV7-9,CASSLNRDEKLFF,TGTGCCAGCAGCTTAAACAGGGATGAAAAACTGTTTTTT
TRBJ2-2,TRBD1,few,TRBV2,CATGTGNTGELFF,TGTGCCACGGGGACAGGGAACACCGGGGAGCTGTTTTTT
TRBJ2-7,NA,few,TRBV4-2,CASSQGDQSSYEQYF,TGTGCCAGCAGCCAAGGAGATCAAAGCTCCTACGAGCAGTACTTC
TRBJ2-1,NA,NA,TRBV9,CASSVGLAIYNEQFF,TGTGCCAGCAGCGTAGGGCTAGCGATCTACAATGAGCAGTTCTTC
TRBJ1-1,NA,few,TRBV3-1,CASSQGGLLKAFF,TGTGCCAGCAGCCAAGGGGGCCTATTAAAAGCTTTCTTT
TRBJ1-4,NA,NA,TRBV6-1,CASGESSGRGGSEKLFF,TGTGCCAGCGGCGAAAGTTCAGGGCGGGGTGGAAGTGAAAAACTGTTTTTT
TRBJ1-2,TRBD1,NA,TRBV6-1,CASSETGQGGYTF,TGTGCCAGCAGTGAAACCGGACAGGGGGGCTACACCTTC
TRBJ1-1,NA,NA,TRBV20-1,CSAAQGGVMNTEAFF,TGCAGTGCTGCCCAGGGAGGGGTGATGAACACTGAAGCTTTCTTT
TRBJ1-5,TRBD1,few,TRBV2,CASSQDRWSNQPQHF,TGTGCCAGCAGCCAGGACAGGTGGAGCAATCAGCCCCAGCATTTT
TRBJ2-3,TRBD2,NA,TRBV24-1,CATSDSLRGGTDTQYF,TGTGCCACCAGTGATTCCCTCCGCGGGGGGACAGATACGCAGTATTTT
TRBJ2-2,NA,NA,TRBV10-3,CAISRQRAQNTGELFF,TGTGCCATCAGTCGTCAGAGGGCTCAGAACACCGGGGAGCTGTTTTTT
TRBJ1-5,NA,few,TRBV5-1,CASSLEANQPQHF,TGCGCCAGCAGCTTGGAGGCTAATCAGCCCCAGCATTTT
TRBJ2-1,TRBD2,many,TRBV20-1,CSATGLAGVNEQFF,TGCAGTGCTACTGGACTAGCGGGAGTTAATGAGCAGTTCTTC
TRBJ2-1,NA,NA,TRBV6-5,CASSYSMANLGEQFF,TGTGCCAGCAGTTACTCTATGGCTAATTTAGGTGAGCAGTTCTTC
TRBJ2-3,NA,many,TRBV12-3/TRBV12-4,CASSPSGRSDTQYF,TGTGCCAGCAGTCCCTCCGGGCGGTCAGATACGCAGTATTTT
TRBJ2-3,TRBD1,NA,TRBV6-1,CASSEVRGRTDTQYF,TGTGCCAGCAGTGAGGTCAGGGGGCGCACAGATACGCAGTATTTT
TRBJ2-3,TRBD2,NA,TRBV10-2,CASSEDRLAGEDTQYF,TGCGCCAGCAGTGAGGATAGGCTAGCGGGGGAAGATACGCAGTATTTT
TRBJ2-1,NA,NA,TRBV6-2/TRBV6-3,CASSPDSKVEQFF,TGTGCCAGCAGCCCAGACTCCAAAGTTGAGCAGTTCTTC
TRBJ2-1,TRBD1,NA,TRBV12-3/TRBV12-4,CASGNGQVGEQFF,TGTGCCAGCGGAAACGGACAGGTTGGTGAGCAGTTCTTC
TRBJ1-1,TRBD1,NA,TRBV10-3,CAISPDRGKPEAFF,TGTGCCATCAGCCCGGACAGGGGGAAACCTGAAGCTTTCTTT